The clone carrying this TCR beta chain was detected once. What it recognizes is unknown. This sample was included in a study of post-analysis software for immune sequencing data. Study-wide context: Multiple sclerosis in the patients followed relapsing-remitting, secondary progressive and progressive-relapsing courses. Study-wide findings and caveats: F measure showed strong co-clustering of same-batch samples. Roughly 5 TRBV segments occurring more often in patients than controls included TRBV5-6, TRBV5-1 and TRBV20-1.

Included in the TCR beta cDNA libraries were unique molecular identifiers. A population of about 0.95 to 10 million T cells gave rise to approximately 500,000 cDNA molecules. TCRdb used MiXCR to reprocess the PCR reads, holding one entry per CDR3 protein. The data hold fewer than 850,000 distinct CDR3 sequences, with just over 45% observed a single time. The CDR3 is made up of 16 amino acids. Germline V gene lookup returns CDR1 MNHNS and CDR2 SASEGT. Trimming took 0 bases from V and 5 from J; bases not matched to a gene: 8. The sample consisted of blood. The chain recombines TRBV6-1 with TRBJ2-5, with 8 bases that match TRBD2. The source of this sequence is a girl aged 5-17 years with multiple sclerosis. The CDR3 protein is CASSEAGAGDWETQYF. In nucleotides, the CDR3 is TGTGCCAGCAGTGAAGCAGGAGCGGGAGACTGGGAGACCCAGTACTTC.